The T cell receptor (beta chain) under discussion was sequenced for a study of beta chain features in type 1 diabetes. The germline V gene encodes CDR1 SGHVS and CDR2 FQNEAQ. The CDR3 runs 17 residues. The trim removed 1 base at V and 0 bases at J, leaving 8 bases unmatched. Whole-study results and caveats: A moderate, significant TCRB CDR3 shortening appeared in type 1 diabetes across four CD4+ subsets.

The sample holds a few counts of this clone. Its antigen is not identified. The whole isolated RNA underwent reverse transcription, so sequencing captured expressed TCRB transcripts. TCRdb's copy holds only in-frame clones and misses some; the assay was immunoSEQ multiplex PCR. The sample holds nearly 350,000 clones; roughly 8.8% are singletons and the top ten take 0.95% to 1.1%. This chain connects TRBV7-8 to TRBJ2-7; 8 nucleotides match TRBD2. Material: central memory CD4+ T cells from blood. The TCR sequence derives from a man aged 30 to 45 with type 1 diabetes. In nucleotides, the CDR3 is TGTGCCAGCAGCTTAGGGAGGAAGCGGGGGAGCTCCTACGAGCAGTACTTC. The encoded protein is CASSLGRKRGSSYEQYF.